The 29 T cell receptor beta chains below were found in one sample sequenced in a study of T-cell reconstitution after alpha-beta-depleted transplantation in children. It was with unique molecular identifiers that the TCRbeta library was prepared. Via MiXCR, TCRdb re-called the PCR reads, giving one row per CDR3 protein. The sample lists roughly 100,000 distinct CDR3 sequences; under 9% were seen once. The sample was PBMCs, taken before TCRalphabeta/CD19-depleted stem cell transplant. The receptors were gathered from a boy between 2 and 10 years old with acute lymphoblastic leukemia, due to receive a stem cell transplant.

CDR3 residues: CASSTGAVDGYTF. In DNA form, the CDR3 reads TGTGCCAGCAGCACAGGGGCCGTGGATGGCTACACCTTC. The chain uses TRBV12-3 or TRBV12-4 and TRBJ1-2, with 7 bases aligning to TRBD1. CDR3 length: 13 amino acids. The junction had 7 bases not matched to a gene; V was cut back by 6 bases and J by 6 bases.

This clonotype has ten or more counts. The chain joins TRBV7-9 to TRBJ2-3, with TRBD2 matching over 13 bases. This CDR3 comprises 17 residues. CDR1 and CDR2 from the germline V gene are SEHNR and FQNEAQ (reference sequence). The ends lost 3 bases at V and 2 bases at J; junction bases unmatched: 5. The CDR3 DNA follows: TGTGCCAGCAGCTTCGGACTAGCGGGGGCCAACACAGATACGCAGTATTTT. This translates into CASSFGLAGANTDTQYF.

This clonotype was counted at least ten times. The chain combines TRBV4-2 with TRBJ2-3; D not resolved. V was shortened by 4 bases and J by 0 bases, with 5 bases between the two germline ends. Germline CDR1 is LGHNA and CDR2 is YNFKEQ. The CDR3 has 13 amino acids. The CDR3 DNA sequence: TGTGCCAGCAGCCCCGCTAGCACAGATACGCAGTATTTT. This encodes CASSPASTDTQYF.

The table lists this clonotype with a few counts. The CDR3 DNA reads TGTGCCAGCAGCTTAGCGCATCGTATGAATCAGCCCCAGCATTTT. Amino acids: CASSLAHRMNQPQHF. V gene TRBV7-2 combines with J gene TRBJ1-5; D gene unclear. There are 15 residues in the CDR3. Germline V gene lookup returns CDR1 SGHTA and CDR2 FQGNSA. With 0 bases removed from V and 4 bases from J, the gap between germline ends came to 10 bases. Complete variable domain (other parts from reference TRBV7-2 and TRBJ1-5): GAGVSQSPSNKVTEKGKDVELRCDPISGHTALYWYRQSLGQGLEFLIYFQGNSAPDKSGLPSDRFSAERTGGSVSTLTIQRTQQEDSAVYLCASSLAHRMNQPQHFGDGTRLSIL.

This clonotype showed up just a few times. This chain joins TRBV3-1 and TRBJ1-2; no definite D call. Germline V gene data show CDR1 as LGHDT and CDR2 as YNNKEL (reference sequence). V lost 1 base to trimming and J lost 6 bases, with 12 bases between them. The CDR3 has 14 amino acids. The CDR3 nucleotides are TGTGCCAGCAGCCAAGGCCCTACTGGGAATGGCTACACCTTC. Its protein product is CASSQGPTGNGYTF.

Many counts were recorded for this clonotype. The chain employs TRBV4-1 and TRBJ2-5, with D possibly TRBD1 on 5 matching bases. There are 13 residues in the CDR3. The germline V gene has CDR1 MGHRA and CDR2 YSYEKL. With 2 bases removed from V and 5 bases from J, the gap between germline ends came to 9 bases. The chain's CDR3 is CASSQQRGETQYF. CDR3 in DNA: TGCGCCAGCAGCCAACAAAGGGGTGAGACCCAGTACTTC.

J is TRBJ2-1 and V is TRBV5-6; no definite D call. Per germline, CDR1 SGHDT and CDR2 YYEEEE. This CDR3 spans 13 amino acids. The ends were cut back, 0 bases at V and 3 bases at J, with 4 bases in the middle. CDR3 region: CASSLGIYNEQFF. CDR3 DNA sequence: TGTGCCAGCAGCTTGGGTATCTACAATGAGCAGTTCTTC.

This clonotype has more than one count but fewer than ten. Germline is not matched at one junction end, which may reflect a read error. The chain carries TRBV2 and TRBJ1-2; D is unresolved. The V gene's germline CDR1 is SNHLY and CDR2 FYNNEI. CDR3 length: 13 amino acids. The CDR3 sequence is CASSGSGSWFTLF. CDR3 coding DNA: TGTGCCAGCAGTGGGTCGGGGTCATGGTTTACGCTCTTC.

The CDR3 spells CASSAPTGRGTEAFF. The CDR3 DNA follows: TGTGCCAGCAGCGCCCCGACAGGGAGGGGCACTGAAGCTTTCTTT. This sequence joins TRBV7-9 and TRBJ1-1, with 7 bases fitting TRBD1. CDR1 and CDR2 from the germline V gene are SEHNR and FQNEAQ (reference sequence). Unmatched junction bases numbered 10, after V lost 5 bases and J lost 4 bases. The CDR3 runs to 15 residues.

This clonotype was detected ten times or more. The genes are TRBV12-3 or TRBV12-4 and TRBJ1-2; D is unresolved. This CDR3 has 13 amino acids. The germline V and J ends were trimmed by 1 base and 4 bases, with 7 bases remaining between them. Here the CDR3 reads CASSLGGPYGYTF. Here the CDR3 DNA reads TGTGCCAGCAGTTTAGGAGGGCCCTATGGCTACACCTTC.

This clonotype has just a few counts. This chain links TRBV12-3 or TRBV12-4 with TRBJ1-2; 9 bases map to TRBD1. This CDR3 has 14 amino acids. Trimming at V came to 6 bases and at J to 7 bases, leaving 9 bases not matched to a gene. The CDR3 loop is CASSQTGTGSGYTF. The CDR3 DNA follows: TGTGCCAGCAGCCAGACCGGGACAGGGAGTGGCTACACCTTC.

This clonotype was observed at least ten times. This rearrangement joins TRBV7-9 to TRBJ1-2, with TRBD1 matching 7 bases. CDR1 is SEHNR, CDR2 FQNEAQ, per germline (reference sequence). J was trimmed by 6 bases and V by 5 bases; bases with no gene match: 3. This CDR3 region has 12 residues. The CDR3 bases are TGTGCCAGCAGCCTAACAGGGGATGGCTACACCTTC. The encoded protein is CASSLTGDGYTF.

A few counts support this clonotype. V usage is TRBV4-2 and J usage is TRBJ2-3; 8 nucleotides align to TRBD1. V lost 1 base to trimming and J lost 6 bases; unmatched junction nucleotides: 9. CDR1 and CDR2 from the germline V gene are LGHNA and YNFKEQ. CDR3 size: 16 residues. CDR3 sequence reads: CASSQVRQGAGDTQYF. The CDR3 DNA is TGTGCCAGCAGCCAAGTGCGCCAGGGGGCAGGCGATACGCAGTATTTT.

This clonotype was observed a few times. This chain links TRBV4-1 with TRBJ2-7; 7 positions match TRBD1. The length of the CDR3 is 14 residues. Germline assignment: CDR1 MGHRA and CDR2 YSYEKL. With 4 bases clipped from V and 2 bases from J, the junction kept 5 bases outside the gene matches. The CDR3: CASSLDGTAYEQYF. The CDR3 nucleotides read TGCGCCAGCAGCCTTGACGGGACAGCCTACGAGCAGTACTTC.

The rearrangement joins TRBV20-1 to TRBJ2-1; 8 bases fit TRBD2. CDR3 length: 15 amino acids. Trimming took 5 bases from V and 6 from J; bases not matched to a gene: 12. Germline CDR1 DFQATT, CDR2 SNEGSKA (reference sequence). The CDR3 DNA follows: TGCAGTGCTGGGAGGACTAGCCTGATAATCAATGAGCAGTTCTTC. This codes for CSAGRTSLIINEQFF.

This clonotype showed up many times. The chain employs TRBV9 and TRBJ2-7; 10 bases line up with TRBD1. J lost 3 bases, V lost 0 bases, and 3 bases had no gene match. Per the germline V gene, CDR1 is SGDLS and CDR2 is YYNGEE. This CDR3 has 15 amino acids. The CDR3 sequence is CASSVGQGALYEQYF. The CDR3 DNA is TGTGCCAGCAGCGTAGGACAGGGGGCCCTCTACGAGCAGTACTTC.

This clonotype was seen only a few times. J is TRBJ2-3 and V is TRBV9; D remains unclear. This CDR3 spans 14 amino acids. Germline V gene sequence: CDR1 SGDLS, CDR2 YYNGEE. V lost 2 bases to trimming and J lost 0 bases, with 7 bases between them. In DNA, the CDR3 is TGTGCCAGCAGCGTTGCTACTAGCACAGATACGCAGTATTTT. It specifies CASSVATSTDTQYF.

This clonotype occurred a few times. The chain uses TRBV12-3 or TRBV12-4 and TRBJ2-3; 7 bases fit TRBD1. V shed 5 bases and J 3 bases; nucleotides not matched to a gene: 5. The CDR3 is 14 residues long. CDR3 nucleotides: TGTGCCAGCAGTCCTGGGACAGAGACAGATACGCAGTATTTT. This translates into CASSPGTETDTQYF.

This clonotype was counted ten times or more. The V call is TRBV5-6, the J call TRBJ1-5; weak D call: TRBD1 (5 bases). CDR3 length equals 13 residues. The germline V and J ends were trimmed by 4 bases and 6 bases, with 11 bases remaining between them. Germline CDR1 SGHDT, CDR2 YYEEEE. The CDR3 DNA sequence: TGTGCCAGCAGCCCGGGGGGAGGTCAGCCCCAGCATTTT. Residues: CASSPGGGQPQHF.

The V gene is TRBV7-8, the J gene TRBJ2-3; 8 nucleotides line up with TRBD2. Germline values: CDR1 SGHVS, CDR2 FQNEAQ. After removal of 6 bases from V and 4 bases from J, the junction contained 9 bases not matched to a gene. The CDR3 has 15 amino acids. CDR3 sequence (DNA): TGTGCCAGCAGTGCTCCCCTGACTAGCGCAGATACGCAGTATTTT. The encoded protein is CASSAPLTSADTQYF.

J is TRBJ2-1 and V is TRBV28; D may be TRBD1 or TRBD2 (5 bases each). Between the trimmed V and J ends, which lost 6 bases and 2 bases, there was a span of 11 bases. The CDR3 runs to 14 residues. Germline CDR1 and CDR2: MDHEN and SYDVKM. The CDR3 coding sequence is TGTGCCAGCAGGGGGACGGTTGCCTACAATGAGCAGTTCTTC. Its translation: CASRGTVAYNEQFF.

In DNA, the CDR3 is TGTGCCAGCAGCCGCGACCGGGACCGTGGAAACACCATATATTTT. Its protein is CASSRDRDRGNTIYF. V is TRBV7-9 and J is TRBJ1-3; weak D call: TRBD1 (5 bases). This CDR3 comprises 15 residues. V shed 5 bases and J shed 3 bases, with 14 bases lying between them. Germline CDR1 SEHNR, CDR2 FQNEAQ (reference sequence).

This clonotype was detected ten times or more. The V and J genes are TRBV12-3 or TRBV12-4 and TRBJ2-2; 12 bases are a match to TRBD2. Germline trimming cut 4 bases from V and 7 bases from J; bases unmatched to any gene: 4. The CDR3 runs 15 residues. The chain's CDR3 is CASSSLAGGRGELFF. CDR3 coding DNA: TGTGCCAGCAGTTCCCTAGCGGGGGGGCGCGGGGAGCTGTTTTTT.

This clonotype appeared many times. This CDR3 reads CASSATGGGRTDTQYF. The CDR3 nucleotides are TGTGCCAGCAGCGCCACTGGCGGGGGACGCACAGATACGCAGTATTTT. V gene TRBV11-2 combines with J gene TRBJ2-3; 7 nucleotides agree with TRBD2. Germline assignment: CDR1 SGHAT and CDR2 FQNNGV. The CDR3 contains 16 residues. V gave up 5 bases and J gave up 1 base; unmatched junction bases: 9.

This clonotype was found many times. This chain joins TRBV20-1 and TRBJ2-2, with D unresolved. The CDR3 covers 14 residues. The V end was cut by 3 bases, the J end by 1 base, with 9 bases between. The germline V gene encodes CDR1 DFQATT and CDR2 SNEGSKA (reference sequence). The chain's CDR3 is CSASPALNTGELFF. The DNA of the CDR3 is TGCAGTGCTAGTCCAGCGCTGAACACCGGGGAGCTGTTTTTT.

This chain joins TRBV6-1 and TRBJ2-5; 12 nucleotides align to TRBD1. The germline CDR1 and CDR2 sequences are MNHNS and SASEGT. J was trimmed by 5 bases and V by 7 bases; bases with no gene match: 11. The CDR3 extends over 16 amino acids. The CDR3 region is CASTSGAGQGAETQYF. The CDR3 bases are TGTGCCAGCACCTCCGGGGCGGGACAGGGGGCCGAGACCCAGTACTTC.

This clonotype has a count of ten or more. The V gene is TRBV15, the J gene TRBJ2-5, with TRBD1 matching 7 bases. The CDR3 has 15 amino acids. The V and J ends lost 1 base and 3 bases, in that order; junction bases with no gene match: 5. Germline assignment: CDR1 LNHNV and CDR2 YYDKDF (reference sequence). CDR3 residues: CATSRGGTAKETQYF. CDR3 DNA: TGTGCCACCAGCAGAGGAGGGACAGCCAAAGAGACCCAGTACTTC.

For this clonotype: A read error may be the cause here, since a much bigger clone is one base away. The rearrangement uses TRBV7-6 and TRBJ2-7; 9 bases agree with TRBD1. The germline V gene encodes CDR1 SGHVS and CDR2 FNYEAQ. The CDR3 covers 15 residues. The CDR3 sequence is CARSSLRDRAYEQYF. The CDR3, as DNA: TGTGCCAGAAGCTCGCTCCGGGACAGGGCATACGAGCAGTACTTC.

The chain recombines TRBV7-2 with TRBJ2-7; D remains ambiguous. Germline V gene sequence: CDR1 SGHTA, CDR2 FQGNSA. The V gene lost 5 bases and the J gene lost 3 bases, with 14 bases spanning the gap. This CDR3 contains 14 residues. CDR3 residues: CASSPWTQNYEQYF. The CDR3 coding sequence is TGTGCCAGCAGCCCGTGGACCCAAAACTACGAGCAGTACTTC.